A selection of T cell receptor beta chains follows, all from one sample in a study of cytomegalovirus exposure and HLA in healthy donors. TCRdb keeps only in-frame clones here, not all; method: immunoSEQ multiplex PCR. The table includes around 220,000 clones, just over 85% detected once. The specimen was PBMCs. The receptors originated from a woman younger than 30 in good health and CMV-seronegative. Both conserved end residues are part of each CDR3. The D gene is left open where the match is weak. Size is omitted from some rows. Given values are once, few, many or a class for expanded clones.

J: TRBJ2-3
length: 13
size: once
D: .
V: TRBV28
DNA: TGTGCCAGCAGTTTCCCTAACACAGATACGCAGTATTTT
CDR3: CASSFPNTDTQYF

J: TRBJ2-1
length: 13
size: once
D: .
V: TRBV5-1
DNA: TGCGCCAGCAGCTTGCCGTCCTACAATGAGCAGTTCTTC
CDR3: CASSLPSYNEQFF

J: TRBJ1-5
length: 11
size: .
D: .
V: TRBV27
DNA: TGTGCCAGCAATGGTAGCGCGCCCCAGCATTTT
CDR3: CASNGSAPQHF

J: TRBJ1-1
length: 15
size: .
D: TRBD1
V: TRBV28
DNA: TGTGCCAGCAGTTTAACCGCACAGGGGGGGGCTGAAGCTTTCTTT
CDR3: CASSLTAQGGAEAFF

J: TRBJ2-3
length: 15
size: once
D: .
V: TRBV7-8
DNA: TGTGCCAGCAGAACTAGAGTTTCTAGCACAGATACGCAGTATTTT
CDR3: CASRTRVSSTDTQYF

J: TRBJ2-1
length: 16
size: .
D: .
V: TRBV9
DNA: TGTGCCAGCAGCCCCCGGGAACTTTCTCGTTACAATGAGCAGTTCTTC
CDR3: CASSPRELSRYNEQFF

J: TRBJ2-3
length: 15
size: .
D: .
V: TRBV5-4
DNA: TGTGCCAGCAGTTTTAAAACGGGAGACACAGATACGCAGTATTTT
CDR3: CASSFKTGDTDTQYF

J: TRBJ1-1
length: 13
size: .
D: TRBD1
V: TRBV6-6
DNA: TGTGCCAGCAGTTCCTTAACAGGGGTGGACGCTTTCTTT
CDR3: CASSSLTGVDAFF

J: TRBJ1-2
length: 13
size: .
D: .
V: TRBV19
DNA: TGTGCCAGTAGTATAGTGGAGCCCTATGGCTACACCTTC
CDR3: CASSIVEPYGYTF

J: TRBJ1-2
length: 14
size: .
D: TRBD1
V: TRBV27
DNA: TGTGCCAGCAGTCGTACAGGGGAATACTATGGCTACACCTTC
CDR3: CASSRTGEYYGYTF

J: TRBJ2-7
length: 13
size: few
D: .
V: TRBV10-1
DNA: TGCGCCAGCAGTGAGACAGGGTGCGGCGAGCAGTACTTC
CDR3: CASSETGCGEQYF

J: TRBJ2-3
length: 18
size: .
D: TRBD2
V: TRBV27
DNA: TGTGCCAGCAGTGCAATAGCGGGAGGGAAGAGATACACAGATACGCAGTATTTT
CDR3: CASSAIAGGKRYTDTQYF

J: TRBJ1-5
length: 14
size: .
D: .
V: TRBV9
DNA: TGTGCCAGCAGCGTAGACGTAGGCAATCAGCCCCAGCATTTT
CDR3: CASSVDVGNQPQHF

J: TRBJ2-7
length: 13
size: .
D: TRBD2
V: TRBV10-3
DNA: TGTGCCATCAGTGCCACTAGCGCCTACGAGCAGTACTTC
CDR3: CAISATSAYEQYF

J: TRBJ2-7
length: 16
size: .
D: TRBD1
V: TRBV28
DNA: TGTGCCAGCAGTACCGGGACAGGGGGCCTCTTGGAGGAGCAGTACTTC
CDR3: CASSTGTGGLLEEQYF

J: TRBJ1-2
length: 13
size: few
D: .
V: TRBV28
DNA: TGTGCCAGCAGGCGGCGGGGTAGGGATGGCTACACCTTC
CDR3: CASRRRGRDGYTF

J: TRBJ2-1
length: 15
size: .
D: TRBD2
V: TRBV7-2
DNA: TGTGCCAGCAGCTCCGGGGGACTAGCAGTCAATGAGCAGTTCTTC
CDR3: CASSSGGLAVNEQFF

J: TRBJ1-1
length: 15
size: .
D: .
V: TRBV7-2
DNA: TGTGCCAGCAGCTTCAAGGTGGGAGGTTCCACTGAAGCTTTCTTT
CDR3: CASSFKVGGSTEAFF

J: TRBJ1-1
length: 15
size: .
D: TRBD1
V: TRBV28
DNA: TGTGCCAGCAGCTCCGGGTACAGGGGGCGCACTGAAGCTTTCTTT
CDR3: CASSSGYRGRTEAFF

J: TRBJ2-2
length: 16
size: .
D: .
V: TRBV27
DNA: TGTGCCAGCAGTTTATGGGGGGACGTTCAAACCGGGGAGCTGTTTTTT
CDR3: CASSLWGDVQTGELFF

J: TRBJ1-5
length: 13
size: .
D: .
V: TRBV19
DNA: TGTGCCAGTAGTATATGGGGGGATCAGCCCCAGCATTTT
CDR3: CASSIWGDQPQHF

J: TRBJ2-3
length: 15
size: .
D: .
V: TRBV15
DNA: TGTGCGATCAAGCCCCGTCGGTCTAGCACAGATACGCAGTATTTT
CDR3: CAIKPRRSSTDTQYF

J: TRBJ1-4
length: 15
size: .
D: .
V: TRBV7-9
DNA: TGTGCCAGCAGCTCTAAGGGGCTGCCAAATGAAAAACTGTTTTTT
CDR3: CASSSKGLPNEKLFF

J: TRBJ1-4
length: 14
size: .
D: .
V: TRBV4-2
DNA: TGTGCCAGCAGCCCCCCGGGACAAAATGAAAAACTGTTTTTT
CDR3: CASSPPGQNEKLFF

J: TRBJ1-5
length: 16
size: .
D: .
V: TRBV21-1
DNA: TGTGCCAGCAGCAAATTCCCAACATCCGTTAATCAGCCCCAGCATTTT
CDR3: CASSKFPTSVNQPQHF

J: TRBJ2-4
length: 13
size: .
D: TRBD1
V: TRBV28
DNA: TGTGCCAGCAGTCGACAGGGGAGCGACATTCAGTACTTC
CDR3: CASSRQGSDIQYF

J: TRBJ2-3
length: 19
size: .
D: TRBD2
V: TRBV27
DNA: TGTGCCAGCAGTTTGGGATATGGGACTAGCGGGAGGGCCGCAGATACGCAGTATTTT
CDR3: CASSLGYGTSGRAADTQYF

J: TRBJ2-1
length: 16
size: .
D: .
V: TRBV14
DNA: TGTGCCAGCAGCCGAGGAGGGGGGGCGAAGTACAATGAGCAGTTCTTC
CDR3: CASSRGGGAKYNEQFF

J: TRBJ1-2
length: 15
size: .
D: TRBD1
V: TRBV18
DNA: TGTGCCAGCTCACCAGGGGGCGCGGAACAGGGGGTCTACACCTTC
CDR3: CASSPGGAEQGVYTF

J: TRBJ2-2
length: 12
size: few
D: .
V: TRBV5-4
DNA: TGTGCCAGCAGCTTCGGGGTTGGGGAGCTGTTTTTT
CDR3: CASSFGVGELFF

J: TRBJ1-2
length: 14
size: .
D: .
V: TRBV28
DNA: TGTGCCAGCAGCCTAAACCAAGCTAACTATGGCTACACCTTC
CDR3: CASSLNQANYGYTF

J: TRBJ1-2
length: 12
size: .
D: TRBD1
V: TRBV5-4
DNA: TGTGCCAGCAGCGGGACAGCCGACGGCTACACCTTC
CDR3: CASSGTADGYTF

J: TRBJ2-1
length: 14
size: .
D: TRBD1
V: TRBV27
DNA: TGTGCCAGCAGTCAACAGGGGGCAGGAAATGAGCAGTTCTTC
CDR3: CASSQQGAGNEQFF

J: TRBJ1-4
length: 11
size: .
D: .
V: TRBV20-1
DNA: TGCAGTGCTCGGGTTGAAGAAAAACTGTTTTTT
CDR3: CSARVEEKLFF

J: TRBJ2-3
length: 16
size: .
D: TRBD2
V: TRBV10-3
DNA: TGTGCCATCAGTGCTTTTACTAGCGGGAGTCTAGATACGCAGTATTTT
CDR3: CAISAFTSGSLDTQYF

J: TRBJ1-5
length: 16
size: .
D: .
V: TRBV5-6
DNA: TGTGCCAGCAGCTTCCGAGGGAGGGGTAGCAATCAGCCCCAGCATTTT
CDR3: CASSFRGRGSNQPQHF

J: TRBJ2-1
length: 14
size: once
D: TRBD1
V: TRBV27
DNA: TGTGCCAGCCGAAACAGGGGGCAATACAATGAGCAGTTCTTC
CDR3: CASRNRGQYNEQFF

J: TRBJ2-1
length: 16
size: .
D: TRBD2
V: TRBV15
DNA: TGTGCCACCAGCAGTGCCGGGACTAGCGTATATTATGAGCAGTTCTTC
CDR3: CATSSAGTSVYYEQFF

J: TRBJ1-5
length: 15
size: .
D: .
V: TRBV5-1
DNA: TGCGCCAGCAGCCGGGACGGGGGGGGCAATCAGCCCCAGCATTTT
CDR3: CASSRDGGGNQPQHF

J: TRBJ1-3
length: 16
size: .
D: .
V: TRBV6-5
DNA: TGTGCCAGCAGTTACTCGGGGGGAAACTCTGGAAACACCATATATTTT
CDR3: CASSYSGGNSGNTIYF

J: TRBJ1-5
length: 16
size: .
D: .
V: TRBV25-1
DNA: TGTGCCAGCAGTGAAGGTGGGGGGAGCCGTGGCCAGCCCCAGCATTTT
CDR3: CASSEGGGSRGQPQHF

J: TRBJ2-3
length: 18
size: .
D: TRBD2
V: TRBV7-2
DNA: TGTGCCAGCAGCTTATCTGGGACTAGCGGTGTTAGCACAGATACGCAGTATTTT
CDR3: CASSLSGTSGVSTDTQYF

J: TRBJ1-1
length: 15
size: .
D: .
V: TRBV11-2
DNA: TGTGCCAGCAGCGAGTCCTTAGATATGAACACTGAAGCTTTCTTT
CDR3: CASSESLDMNTEAFF

J: TRBJ1-1
length: 14
size: once
D: .
V: TRBV9
DNA: TGTGCCAGCAGCGTAGGTGCAGGATCGACTGAAGCTTTCTTT
CDR3: CASSVGAGSTEAFF

J: TRBJ2-3
length: 14
size: .
D: TRBD1
V: TRBV4-2
DNA: TGTGCCAGCAGCTCCGGGACAGGGAAGGTCGCGCAGTATTTT
CDR3: CASSSGTGKVAQYF

J: TRBJ1-5
length: 16
size: .
D: .
V: TRBV28
DNA: TGTGCCAGCAGTTTATGGGGCGCAGGTTCTGATCAGCCCCAGCATTTT
CDR3: CASSLWGAGSDQPQHF

J: TRBJ2-5
length: 14
size: once
D: TRBD1
V: TRBV2
DNA: TGTGCCAGCATTAACAGGGGCGACTGGGAGACCCAGTACTTC
CDR3: CASINRGDWETQYF

J: TRBJ1-2
length: 13
size: .
D: TRBD1
V: TRBV27
DNA: TGTGCCAGCAGACTGACAGGGGAATATGGCTACACCTTC
CDR3: CASRLTGEYGYTF

J: TRBJ1-5
length: 14
size: .
D: .
V: TRBV28
DNA: TGTGCCAGCAGTTTTATCCCAGGAAATCAGCCCCAGCATTTT
CDR3: CASSFIPGNQPQHF

J: TRBJ1-1
length: 15
size: .
D: .
V: TRBV28
DNA: TGTGCCAGCAGTTTAAGGGGAACGATGAACACTGAAGCTTTCTTT
CDR3: CASSLRGTMNTEAFF

J: TRBJ1-2
length: 13
size: .
D: TRBD1
V: TRBV9
DNA: TGTGCCAGCAGCGTAGGGACAGGGTTTGGCTACACCTTC
CDR3: CASSVGTGFGYTF

J: TRBJ2-7
length: 14
size: .
D: TRBD2
V: TRBV19
DNA: TGTGCCAGTAGTAGGGGAGGGGACTCCTACGAGCAGTACTTC
CDR3: CASSRGGDSYEQYF

J: TRBJ2-5
length: 17
size: .
D: TRBD2
V: TRBV5-4
DNA: TGTGCCAGCAGCTTGATCGGGAAGGCGGGAGACCAAGAGACCCAGTACTTC
CDR3: CASSLIGKAGDQETQYF

J: TRBJ2-5
length: 15
size: .
D: .
V: TRBV7-2
DNA: TGTGCCAGCAGCTTAGTCCCCGGGAGTCAAGAGACCCAGTACTTC
CDR3: CASSLVPGSQETQYF

J: TRBJ2-7
length: 14
size: .
D: .
V: TRBV10-3
DNA: TGTGCCATCAGTGATCTTGTGCGCCCCTACGAGCAGTACTTC
CDR3: CAISDLVRPYEQYF

J: TRBJ2-3
length: 15
size: .
D: .
V: TRBV9
DNA: TGTGCCAGCAGCGTAGCTGGAGGGAGGAAAGATACGCAGTATTTT
CDR3: CASSVAGGRKDTQYF

J: TRBJ2-2
length: 15
size: .
D: TRBD1
V: TRBV7-6
DNA: TGTGCCAGCAGCCTCGCAGGGGGCGCGGCCGGGGAGCTGTTTTTT
CDR3: CASSLAGGAAGELFF

J: TRBJ1-5
length: 17
size: .
D: TRBD1
V: TRBV28
DNA: TGTGCCAGCAGTTTACCCGCAGGGGGCTCTAGCAATCAGCCCCAGCATTTT
CDR3: CASSLPAGGSSNQPQHF

J: TRBJ2-5
length: 18
size: .
D: TRBD2
V: TRBV28
DNA: TGTGCCAGCAGTTTGATGGTAGCGGGAGGGCCGGTACAAGAGACCCAGTACTTC
CDR3: CASSLMVAGGPVQETQYF